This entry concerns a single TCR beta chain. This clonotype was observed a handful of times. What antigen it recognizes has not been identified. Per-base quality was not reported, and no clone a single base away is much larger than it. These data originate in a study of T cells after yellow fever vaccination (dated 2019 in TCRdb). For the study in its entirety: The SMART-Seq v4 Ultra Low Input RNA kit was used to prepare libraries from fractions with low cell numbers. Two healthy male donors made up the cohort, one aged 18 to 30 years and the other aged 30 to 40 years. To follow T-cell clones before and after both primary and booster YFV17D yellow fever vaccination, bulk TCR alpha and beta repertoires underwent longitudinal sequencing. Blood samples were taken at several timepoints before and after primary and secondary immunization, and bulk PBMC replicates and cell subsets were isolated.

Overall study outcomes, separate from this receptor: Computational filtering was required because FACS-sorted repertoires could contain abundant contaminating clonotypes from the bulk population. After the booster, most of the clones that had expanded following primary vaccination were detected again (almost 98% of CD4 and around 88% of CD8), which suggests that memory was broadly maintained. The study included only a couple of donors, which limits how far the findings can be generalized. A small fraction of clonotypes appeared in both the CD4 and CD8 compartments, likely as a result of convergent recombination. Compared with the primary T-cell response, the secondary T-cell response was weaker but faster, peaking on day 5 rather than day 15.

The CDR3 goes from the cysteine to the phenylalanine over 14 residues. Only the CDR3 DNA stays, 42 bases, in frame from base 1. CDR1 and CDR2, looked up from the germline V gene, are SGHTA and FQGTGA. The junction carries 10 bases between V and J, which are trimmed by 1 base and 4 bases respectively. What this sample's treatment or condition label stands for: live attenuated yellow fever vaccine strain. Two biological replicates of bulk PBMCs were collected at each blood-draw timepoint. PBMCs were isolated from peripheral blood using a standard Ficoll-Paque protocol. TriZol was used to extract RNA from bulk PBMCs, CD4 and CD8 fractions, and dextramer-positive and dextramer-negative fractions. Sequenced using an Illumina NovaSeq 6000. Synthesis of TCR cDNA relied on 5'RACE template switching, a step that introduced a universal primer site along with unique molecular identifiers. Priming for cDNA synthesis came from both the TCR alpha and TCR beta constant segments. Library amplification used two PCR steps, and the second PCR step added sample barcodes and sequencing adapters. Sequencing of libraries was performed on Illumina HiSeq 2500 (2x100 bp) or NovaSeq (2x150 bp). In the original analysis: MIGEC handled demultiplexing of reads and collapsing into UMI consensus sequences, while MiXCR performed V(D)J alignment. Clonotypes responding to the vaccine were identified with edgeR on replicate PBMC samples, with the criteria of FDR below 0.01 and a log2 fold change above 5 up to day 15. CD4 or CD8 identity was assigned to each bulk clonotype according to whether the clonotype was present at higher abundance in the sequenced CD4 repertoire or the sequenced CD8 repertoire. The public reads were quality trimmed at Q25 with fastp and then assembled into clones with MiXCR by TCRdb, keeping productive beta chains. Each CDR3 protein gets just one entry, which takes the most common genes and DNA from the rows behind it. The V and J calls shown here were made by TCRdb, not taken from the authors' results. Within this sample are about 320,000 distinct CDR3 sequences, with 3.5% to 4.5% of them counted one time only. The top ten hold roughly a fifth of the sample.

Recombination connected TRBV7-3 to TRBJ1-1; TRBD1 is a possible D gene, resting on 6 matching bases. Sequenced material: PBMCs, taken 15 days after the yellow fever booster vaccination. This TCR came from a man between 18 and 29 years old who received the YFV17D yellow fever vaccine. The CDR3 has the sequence CASSLSGGATEAFF. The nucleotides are TGTGCCAGCAGCTTAAGTGGGGGGGCCACTGAAGCTTTCTTT.